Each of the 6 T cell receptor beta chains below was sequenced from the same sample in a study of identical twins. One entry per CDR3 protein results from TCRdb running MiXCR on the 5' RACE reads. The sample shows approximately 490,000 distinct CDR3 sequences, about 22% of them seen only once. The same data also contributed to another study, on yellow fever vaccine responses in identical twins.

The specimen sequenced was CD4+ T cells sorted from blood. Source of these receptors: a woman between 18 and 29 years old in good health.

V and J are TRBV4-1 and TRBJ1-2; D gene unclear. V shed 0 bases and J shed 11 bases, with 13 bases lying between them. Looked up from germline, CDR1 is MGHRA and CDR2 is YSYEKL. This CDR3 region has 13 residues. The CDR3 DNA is TGCGCCAGCAGCCAAGATAAAAGAGGGTTATACACCTTC. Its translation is CASSQDKRGLYTF.

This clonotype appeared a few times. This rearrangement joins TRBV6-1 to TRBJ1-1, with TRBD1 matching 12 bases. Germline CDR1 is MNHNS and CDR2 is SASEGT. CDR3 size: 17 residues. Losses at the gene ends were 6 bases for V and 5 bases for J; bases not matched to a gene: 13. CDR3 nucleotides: TGTGCCAGCAGCCCCGTACCTCCGGGACAGGGGGCAACTGAAGCTTTCTTT. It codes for CASSPVPPGQGATEAFF.

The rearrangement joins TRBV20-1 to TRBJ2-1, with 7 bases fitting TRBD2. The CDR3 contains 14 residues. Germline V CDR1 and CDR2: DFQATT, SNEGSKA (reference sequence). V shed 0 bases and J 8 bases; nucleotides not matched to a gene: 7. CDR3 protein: CSARDPKRGYEQFF. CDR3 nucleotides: TGCAGTGCTAGAGATCCGAAGCGGGGCTATGAGCAGTTCTTC.

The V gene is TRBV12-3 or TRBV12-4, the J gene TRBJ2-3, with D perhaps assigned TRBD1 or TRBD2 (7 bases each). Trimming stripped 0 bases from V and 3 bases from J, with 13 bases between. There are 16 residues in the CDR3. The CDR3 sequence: CASSLAGGGWTDTQYF. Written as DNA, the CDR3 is TGTGCCAGCAGTTTAGCGGGAGGGGGCTGGACAGATACGCAGTATTTT.

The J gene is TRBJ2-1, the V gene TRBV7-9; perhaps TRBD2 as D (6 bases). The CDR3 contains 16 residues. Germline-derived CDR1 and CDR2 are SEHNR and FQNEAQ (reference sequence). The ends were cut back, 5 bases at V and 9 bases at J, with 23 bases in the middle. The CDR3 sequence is CASSLAGRGSHTEQFF. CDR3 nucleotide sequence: TGTGCCAGCAGCCTCGCCGGGAGAGGAAGCCACACTGAGCAGTTCTTC.

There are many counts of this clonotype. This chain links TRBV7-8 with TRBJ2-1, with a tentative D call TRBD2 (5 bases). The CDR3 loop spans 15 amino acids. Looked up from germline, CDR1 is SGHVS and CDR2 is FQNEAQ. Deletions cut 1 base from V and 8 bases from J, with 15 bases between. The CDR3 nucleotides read TGTGCCAGCAGCTTAGAACTAGGGAGTTCCTATGAGCAGTTCTTC. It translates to CASSLELGSSYEQFF.